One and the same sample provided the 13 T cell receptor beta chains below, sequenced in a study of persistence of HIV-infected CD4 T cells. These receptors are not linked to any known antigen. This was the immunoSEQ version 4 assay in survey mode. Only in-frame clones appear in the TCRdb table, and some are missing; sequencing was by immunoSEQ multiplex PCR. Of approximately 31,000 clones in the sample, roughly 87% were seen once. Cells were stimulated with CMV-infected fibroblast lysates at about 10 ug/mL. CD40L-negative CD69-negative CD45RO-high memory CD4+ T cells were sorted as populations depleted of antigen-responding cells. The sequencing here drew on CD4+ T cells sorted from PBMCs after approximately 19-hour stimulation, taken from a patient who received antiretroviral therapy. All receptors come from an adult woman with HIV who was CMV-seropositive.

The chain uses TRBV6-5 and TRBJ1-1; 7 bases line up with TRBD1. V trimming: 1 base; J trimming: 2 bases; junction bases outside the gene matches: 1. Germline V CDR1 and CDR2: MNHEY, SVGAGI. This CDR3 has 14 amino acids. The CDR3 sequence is CASSYWDSNTEAFF. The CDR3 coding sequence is TGTGCCAGCAGTTACTGGGACAGTAACACTGAAGCTTTCTTT.

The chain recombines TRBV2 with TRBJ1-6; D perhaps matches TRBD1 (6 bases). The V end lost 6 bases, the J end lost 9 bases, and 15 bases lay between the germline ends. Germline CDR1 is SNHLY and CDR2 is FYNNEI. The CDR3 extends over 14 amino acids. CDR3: CASSAGEIGSPLHF. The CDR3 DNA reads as TGTGCCAGCAGCGCAGGGGAAATCGGTTCACCCCTCCACTTT.

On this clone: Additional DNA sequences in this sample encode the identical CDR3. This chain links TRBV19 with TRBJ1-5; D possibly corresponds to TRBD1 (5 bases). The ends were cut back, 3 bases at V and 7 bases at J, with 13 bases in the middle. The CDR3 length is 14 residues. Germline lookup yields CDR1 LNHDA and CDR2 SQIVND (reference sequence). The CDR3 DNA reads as TGTGCCAGTAGTATCCCCCGGGGCGGGCAGCCCCAGCATTTT. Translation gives CASSIPRGGQPQHF.

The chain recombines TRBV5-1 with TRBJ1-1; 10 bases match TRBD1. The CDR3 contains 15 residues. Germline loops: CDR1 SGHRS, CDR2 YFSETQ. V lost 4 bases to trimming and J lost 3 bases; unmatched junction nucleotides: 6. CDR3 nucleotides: TGCGCCAGCAGCGAACGACAGGGGGCGGACACTGAAGCTTTCTTT. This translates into CASSERQGADTEAFF. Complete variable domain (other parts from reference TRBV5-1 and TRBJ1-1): KAGVTQTPRYLIKTRGQQVTLSCSPISGHRSVSWYQQTPGQGLQFLFEYFSETQRNKGNFPGRFSGRQFSNSRSEMNVSTLELGDSALYLCASSERQGADTEAFFGQGTRLTVV.

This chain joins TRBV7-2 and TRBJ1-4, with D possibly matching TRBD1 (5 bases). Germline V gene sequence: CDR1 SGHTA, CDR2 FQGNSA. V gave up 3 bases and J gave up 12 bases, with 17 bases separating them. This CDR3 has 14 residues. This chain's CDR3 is CASSLGPGVGELFF. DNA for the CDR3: TGTGCCAGCAGCTTGGGACCGGGGGTAGGGGAACTGTTTTTT.

This CDR3 reads CASREGQGQGEKLFF. The CDR3 nucleotides read TGTGCCAGCAGGGAGGGACAGGGGCAGGGGGAAAAACTGTTTTTT. The gene calls are TRBV6-5 and TRBJ1-4; 10 nucleotides align to TRBD1. With V trimmed by 6 bases and J by 8 bases, 9 bases remained unmatched. The CDR3 totals 15 residues. Per germline, CDR1 MNHEY and CDR2 SVGAGI.

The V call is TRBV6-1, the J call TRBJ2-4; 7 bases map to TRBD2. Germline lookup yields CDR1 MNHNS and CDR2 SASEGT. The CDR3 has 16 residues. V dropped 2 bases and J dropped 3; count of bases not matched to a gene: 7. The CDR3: CASSERAGLGKNIQYF. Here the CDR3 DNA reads TGTGCCAGCAGTGAAAGAGCGGGATTGGGCAAAAACATTCAGTACTTC.

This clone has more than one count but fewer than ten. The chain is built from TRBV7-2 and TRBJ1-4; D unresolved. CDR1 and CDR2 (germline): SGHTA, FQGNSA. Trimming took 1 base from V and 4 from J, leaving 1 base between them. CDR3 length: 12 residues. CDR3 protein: CASSLDNEKLFF. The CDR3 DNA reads TGTGCCAGCAGCTTAGATAATGAAAAACTGTTTTTT. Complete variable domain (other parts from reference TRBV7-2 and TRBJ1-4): GAGVSQSPSNKVTEKGKDVELRCDPISGHTALYWYRQSLGQGLEFLIYFQGNSAPDKSGLPSDRFSAERTGGSVSTLTIQRTQQEDSAVYLCASSLDNEKLFFGSGTQLSVL.

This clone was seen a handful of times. The CDR3 here is CASRREGQSTEAFF. CDR3 DNA sequence: TGTGCCAGCAGGAGGGAGGGGCAGAGCACTGAAGCTTTCTTT. The rearrangement joins TRBV6-4 to TRBJ1-1; D perhaps matches TRBD1 (5 bases). CDR1 is MRHNA, CDR2 SNTAGT, per germline. The CDR3 runs 14 residues. The V end was cut by 6 bases, the J end by 4 bases, with 15 bases between.

CDR3 amino acids: CASSPWGSSSGANVLTF. The DNA for the CDR3 is TGTGCCAGCAGCCCCTGGGGGTCCAGCTCTGGGGCCAACGTCCTGACTTTC. The chain recombines TRBV28 with TRBJ2-6; D is perhaps TRBD1 or TRBD2 (5 bases each). This CDR3 contains 17 residues. From germline, CDR1 is MDHEN and CDR2 SYDVKM. V lost 6 bases, J lost 0 bases, and 15 bases lay in between.

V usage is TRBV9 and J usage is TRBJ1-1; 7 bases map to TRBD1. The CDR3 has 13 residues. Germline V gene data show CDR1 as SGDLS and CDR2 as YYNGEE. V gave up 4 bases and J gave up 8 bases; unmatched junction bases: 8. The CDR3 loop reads CASSLHPGQEAFF. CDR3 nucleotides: TGTGCCAGCAGCTTGCATCCGGGACAGGAAGCTTTCTTT.

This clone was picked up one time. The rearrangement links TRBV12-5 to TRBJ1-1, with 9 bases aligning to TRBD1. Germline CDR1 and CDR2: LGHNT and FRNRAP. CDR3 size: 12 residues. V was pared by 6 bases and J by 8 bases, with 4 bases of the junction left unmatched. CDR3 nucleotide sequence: TGTGCTAGTGGCTCCGGGACAGGGGAAGCTTTCTTT. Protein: CASGSGTGEAFF.

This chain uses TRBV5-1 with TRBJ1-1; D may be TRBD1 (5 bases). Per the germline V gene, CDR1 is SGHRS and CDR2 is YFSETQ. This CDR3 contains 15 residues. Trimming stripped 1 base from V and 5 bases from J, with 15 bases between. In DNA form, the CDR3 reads TGCGCCAGCAGCTTGAGGGGTCAGGGTTTAACTGAAGCTTTCTTT. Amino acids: CASSLRGQGLTEAFF.